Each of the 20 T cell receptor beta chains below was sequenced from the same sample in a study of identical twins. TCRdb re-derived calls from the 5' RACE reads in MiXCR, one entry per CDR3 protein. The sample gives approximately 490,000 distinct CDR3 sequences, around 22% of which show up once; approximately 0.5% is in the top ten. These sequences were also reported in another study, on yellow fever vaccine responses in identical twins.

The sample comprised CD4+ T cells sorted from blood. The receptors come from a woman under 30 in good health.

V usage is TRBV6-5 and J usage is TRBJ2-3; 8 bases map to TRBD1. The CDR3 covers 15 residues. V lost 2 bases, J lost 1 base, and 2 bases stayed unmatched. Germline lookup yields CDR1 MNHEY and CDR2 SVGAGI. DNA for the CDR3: TGTGCCAGCAGTTACGGACAGGGTCGCACAGATACGCAGTATTTT. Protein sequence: CASSYGQGRTDTQYF.

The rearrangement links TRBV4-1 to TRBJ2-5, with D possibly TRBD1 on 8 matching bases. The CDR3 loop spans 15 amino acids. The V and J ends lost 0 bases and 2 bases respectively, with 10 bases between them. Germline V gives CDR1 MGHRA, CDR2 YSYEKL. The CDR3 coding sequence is TGCGCCAGCAGCCAAGAACAGGGGGGGCAAGAGACCCAGTACTTC. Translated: CASSQEQGGQETQYF.

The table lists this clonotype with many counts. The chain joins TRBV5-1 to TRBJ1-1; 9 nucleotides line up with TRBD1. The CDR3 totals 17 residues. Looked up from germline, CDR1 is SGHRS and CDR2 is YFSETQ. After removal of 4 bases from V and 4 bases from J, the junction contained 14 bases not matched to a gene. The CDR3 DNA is TGCGCCAGCAGCCCAAATCCGACGACAGGGGGAAGCACTGAAGCTTTCTTT. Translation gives CASSPNPTTGGSTEAFF. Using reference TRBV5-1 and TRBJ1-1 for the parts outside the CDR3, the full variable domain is KAGVTQTPRYLIKTRGQQVTLSCSPISGHRSVSWYQQTPGQGLQFLFEYFSETQRNKGNFPGRFSGRQFSNSRSEMNVSTLELGDSALYLCASSPNPTTGGSTEAFFGQGTRLTVV.

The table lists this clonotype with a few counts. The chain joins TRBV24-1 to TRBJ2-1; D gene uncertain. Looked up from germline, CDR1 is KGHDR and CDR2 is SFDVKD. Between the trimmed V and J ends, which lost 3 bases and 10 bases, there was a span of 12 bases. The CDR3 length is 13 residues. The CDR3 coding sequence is TGTGCCACCAGTGATCAGAATCGACGGGAGCAGTTCTTC. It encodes CATSDQNRREQFF.

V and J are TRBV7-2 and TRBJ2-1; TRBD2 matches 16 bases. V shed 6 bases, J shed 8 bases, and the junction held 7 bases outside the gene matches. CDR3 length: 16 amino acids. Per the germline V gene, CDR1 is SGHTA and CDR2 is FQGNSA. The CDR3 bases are TGTGCCAGCAGACACGGGACTAGCGGGGGGGCAGATGAGCAGTTCTTC. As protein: CASRHGTSGGADEQFF.

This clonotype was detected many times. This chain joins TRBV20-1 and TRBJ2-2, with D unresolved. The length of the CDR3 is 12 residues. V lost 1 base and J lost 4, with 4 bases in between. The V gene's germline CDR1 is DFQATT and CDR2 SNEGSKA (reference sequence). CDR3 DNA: TGCAGTGCTAGAGGCGGCACCGGGGAGCTGTTTTTT. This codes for CSARGGTGELFF.

CDR3 sequence reads: CATGPHNEQFF. In DNA form, the CDR3 reads TGTGCCACCGGCCCCCACAATGAGCAGTTCTTC. The V call is TRBV24-1, the J call TRBJ2-1; D not resolved. The CDR3 length is 11 residues. Between the trimmed V and J ends, which lost 9 bases and 5 bases, there was a span of 7 bases. Per germline, CDR1 KGHDR and CDR2 SFDVKD.

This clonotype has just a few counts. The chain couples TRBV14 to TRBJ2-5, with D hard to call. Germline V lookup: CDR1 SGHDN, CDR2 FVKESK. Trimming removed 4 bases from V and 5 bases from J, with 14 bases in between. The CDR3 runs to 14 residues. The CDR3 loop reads CASSLQAFGETQYF. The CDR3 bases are TGTGCCAGCAGCCTTCAGGCGTTTGGGGAGACCCAGTACTTC. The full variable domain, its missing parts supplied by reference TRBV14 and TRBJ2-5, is EAGVTQFPSHSVIEKGQTVTLRCDPISGHDNLYWYRRVMGKEIKFLLHFVKESKQDESGMPNNRFLAERTGGTYSTLKVQPAELEDSGVYFCASSLQAFGETQYFGPGTRLLVL.

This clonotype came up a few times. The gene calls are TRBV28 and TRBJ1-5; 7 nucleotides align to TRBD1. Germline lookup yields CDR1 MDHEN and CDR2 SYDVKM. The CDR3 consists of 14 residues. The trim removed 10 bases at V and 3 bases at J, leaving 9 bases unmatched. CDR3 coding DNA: TGTGCCACCATTGAAGGGGGCATCAATCAGCCCCAGCATTTT. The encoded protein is CATIEGGINQPQHF. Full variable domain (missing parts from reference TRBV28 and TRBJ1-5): DVKVTQSSRYLVKRTGEKVFLECVQDMDHENMFWYRQDPGLGLRLIYFSYDVKMKEKGDIPEGYSVSREKKERFSLILESASTNQTSMYLCATIEGGINQPQHFGDGTRLSIL.

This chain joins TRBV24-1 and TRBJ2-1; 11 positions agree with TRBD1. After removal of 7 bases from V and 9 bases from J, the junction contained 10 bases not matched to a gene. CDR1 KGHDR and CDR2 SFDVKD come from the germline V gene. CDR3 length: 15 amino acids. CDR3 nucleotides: TGTGCCACCAGCTCCGGGACAGGGGGGATCAGTGAGCAGTTCTTC. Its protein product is CATSSGTGGISEQFF.

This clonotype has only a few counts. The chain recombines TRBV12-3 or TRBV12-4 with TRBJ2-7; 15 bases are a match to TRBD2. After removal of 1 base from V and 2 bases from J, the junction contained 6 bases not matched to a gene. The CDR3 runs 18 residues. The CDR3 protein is CASSLGGLAGGVPYEQYF. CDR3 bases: TGTGCCAGCAGTTTAGGGGGACTAGCGGGAGGCGTTCCCTACGAGCAGTACTTC.

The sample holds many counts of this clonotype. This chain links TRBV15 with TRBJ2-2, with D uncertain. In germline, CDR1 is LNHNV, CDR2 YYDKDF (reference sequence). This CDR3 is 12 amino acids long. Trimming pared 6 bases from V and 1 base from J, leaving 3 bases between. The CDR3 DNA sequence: TGTGCCACCAGGGGGAACACCGGGGAGCTGTTTTTT. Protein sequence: CATRGNTGELFF.

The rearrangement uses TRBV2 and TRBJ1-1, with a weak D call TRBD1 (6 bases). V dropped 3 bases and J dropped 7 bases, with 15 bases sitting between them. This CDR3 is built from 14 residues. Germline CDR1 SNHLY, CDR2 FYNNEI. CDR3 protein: CASSENLQGGEAFF. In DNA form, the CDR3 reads TGTGCCAGCAGTGAGAATCTACAGGGCGGTGAAGCTTTCTTT.

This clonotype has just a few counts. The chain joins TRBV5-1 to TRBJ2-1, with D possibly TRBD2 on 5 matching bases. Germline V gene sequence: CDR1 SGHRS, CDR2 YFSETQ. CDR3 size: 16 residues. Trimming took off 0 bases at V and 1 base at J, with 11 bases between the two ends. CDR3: CASSLAELVSYNEQFF. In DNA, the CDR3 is TGCGCCAGCAGCTTGGCGGAACTAGTATCCTACAATGAGCAGTTCTTC. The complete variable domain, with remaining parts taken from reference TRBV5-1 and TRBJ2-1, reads KAGVTQTPRYLIKTRGQQVTLSCSPISGHRSVSWYQQTPGQGLQFLFEYFSETQRNKGNFPGRFSGRQFSNSRSEMNVSTLELGDSALYLCASSLAELVSYNEQFFGPGTRLTVL.

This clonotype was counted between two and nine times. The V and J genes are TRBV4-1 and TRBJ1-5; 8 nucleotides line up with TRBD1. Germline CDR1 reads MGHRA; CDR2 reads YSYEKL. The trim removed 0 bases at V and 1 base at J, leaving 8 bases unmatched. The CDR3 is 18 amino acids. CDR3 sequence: CASSQDKVAGGSNQPQHF. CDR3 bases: TGCGCCAGCAGCCAAGATAAGGTTGCAGGGGGCAGCAATCAGCCCCAGCATTTT.

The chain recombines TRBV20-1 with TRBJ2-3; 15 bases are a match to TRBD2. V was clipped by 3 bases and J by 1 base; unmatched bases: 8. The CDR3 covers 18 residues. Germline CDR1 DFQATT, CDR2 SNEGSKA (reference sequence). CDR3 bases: TGCAGTGCTAGTTGGACTAGCGGGAGGGTTGGGGGCACAGATACGCAGTATTTT. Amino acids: CSASWTSGRVGGTDTQYF.

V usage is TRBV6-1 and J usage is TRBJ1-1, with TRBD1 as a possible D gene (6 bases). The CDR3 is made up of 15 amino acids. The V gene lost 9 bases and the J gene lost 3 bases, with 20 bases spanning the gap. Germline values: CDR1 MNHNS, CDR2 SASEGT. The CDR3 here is CASSPVRGRDTEAFF. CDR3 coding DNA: TGTGCCAGTTCTCCAGTGAGGGGGAGGGACACTGAAGCTTTCTTT.

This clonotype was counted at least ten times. For the CDR3, the DNA is TGTGCCAGCAGCTTAAGTAGCGTCTCCTACAATGAGCAGTTCTTC. Translation gives CASSLSSVSYNEQFF. This chain connects TRBV7-3 to TRBJ2-1, with D possibly TRBD2 on 5 matching bases. Germline values: CDR1 SGHTA, CDR2 FQGTGA. V lost 1 base to trimming and J lost 0 bases, with 7 bases between them. This CDR3 is built from 15 residues.

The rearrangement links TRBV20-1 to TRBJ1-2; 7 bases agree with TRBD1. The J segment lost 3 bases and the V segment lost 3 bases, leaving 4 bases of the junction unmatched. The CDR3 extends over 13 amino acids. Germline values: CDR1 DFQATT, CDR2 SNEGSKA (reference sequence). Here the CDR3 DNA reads TGCAGTGCTAGTAAGGGGGCTGACTATGGCTACACCTTC. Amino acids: CSASKGADYGYTF.

The DNA for the CDR3 is TGTGCCACCAGTGAACCCAATCAGCCCCAGCATTTT. As protein: CATSEPNQPQHF. V usage is TRBV15 and J usage is TRBJ1-5, with D unresolved. This CDR3 comprises 12 residues. Germline values: CDR1 LNHNV, CDR2 YYDKDF (reference sequence). V shed 6 bases and J shed 3 bases, with 6 bases lying between them. Variable domain in full (rest from reference TRBV15 and TRBJ1-5): DAMVIQNPRYQVTQFGKPVTLSCSQTLNHNVMYWYQQKSSQAPKLLFHYYDKDFNNEADTPDNFQSRRPNTSFCFLDIRSPGLGDTAMYLCATSEPNQPQHFGDGTRLSIL.